Below are 29 T cell receptor beta chains sequenced from a single sample in a study of CD4 T cells in relation to SARS-CoV-2 and coronaviruses. Only in-frame clones appear in the TCRdb table, and some are missing; sequencing was by immunoSEQ multiplex PCR. Of tens of thousands of clones in the sample, 77% were seen once. No antigens are known for them. Unexposed donor CD4+ T cells date from 2011-2018, before the COVID-19 pandemic. CD4+ T cells were isolated from the cells after about 11 days of culture. The source material was CD4+ T cells from PBMCs, cultured in vitro. All receptors derive from a human donor in good health.

This clone was seen a few times. This chain links TRBV6-1 with TRBJ1-6, with a tentative D call TRBD1 (5 bases). The V end lost 2 bases, the J end lost 7 bases, and 12 bases lay between the germline ends. Germline V gene lookup returns CDR1 MNHNS and CDR2 SASEGT. The length of the CDR3 is 15 residues. The CDR3 coding sequence is TGTGCCAGCAGTGAAATGGGGCGCAACAATTCACCCCTCCACTTT. It translates to CASSEMGRNNSPLHF.

This chain links TRBV14 with TRBJ1-1; unclear D gene. This CDR3 contains 13 residues. CDR1 is SGHDN and CDR2 is FVKESK in the germline V gene. The V gene lost 4 bases and the J gene lost 0 bases, with 6 bases spanning the gap. The CDR3: CASSRNMNTEAFF. DNA of the CDR3: TGTGCCAGCAGCCGGAATATGAACACTGAAGCTTTCTTT.

The rearrangement joins TRBV5-1 to TRBJ2-7, with 11 bases aligning to TRBD2. The CDR3 loop spans 16 amino acids. CDR1 SGHRS and CDR2 YFSETQ come from the germline V gene. J lost 2 bases, V lost 1 base, and 5 bases had no gene match. CDR3 sequence: CASSLPLAGGAYEQYF. In nucleotides, the CDR3 is TGCGCCAGCAGCTTGCCGCTAGCGGGGGGAGCCTACGAGCAGTACTTC.

V gene TRBV20-1 combines with J gene TRBJ2-7; 11 bases are shared with TRBD2. Trimming removed 3 bases from V and 0 bases from J; junction bases left unmatched: 25. The CDR3 has 22 residues. The V gene's germline CDR1 is DFQATT and CDR2 SNEGSKA (reference sequence). The CDR3 loop reads CSASEGGMPGTSGRSSSYEQYF. CDR3 nucleotides: TGCAGTGCTAGTGAGGGGGGGATGCCTGGGACTAGCGGACGCTCAAGCTCCTACGAGCAGTACTTC.

As to this clone: Germline is not matched at one junction end, which may reflect a read error. The chain is built from TRBV7-3 and TRBJ2-5; 8 positions match TRBD1. Germline CDR1 is SGHTA and CDR2 is FQGTGA. The CDR3 covers 11 residues. DNA for the CDR3: TGTGCCAGCAGCGCAGGGGGCCCCGTTCACTTC. Amino acid sequence: CASSAGGPVHF.

The rearrangement links TRBV7-3 to TRBJ2-7; TRBD2 matches at 13 bases. Germline V CDR1 and CDR2: SGHTA, FQGTGA. There are 16 residues in the CDR3. The V gene end was trimmed by 2 bases and the J gene end by 5 bases; junction bases not matched to a gene: 6. The CDR3 coding sequence is TGTGCCAGCAGCTTAGGACTAGCGGGAGATGTCGACGAGCAGTACTTC. Its protein is CASSLGLAGDVDEQYF.

The chain couples TRBV6-6 to TRBJ1-1; D is perhaps TRBD1 (5 bases). The germline CDR1 and CDR2 sequences are MNHNY and SVGAGI (reference sequence). This CDR3 contains 13 residues. The V end was cut by 4 bases, the J end by 3 bases, with 9 bases between. The CDR3 here is CASSSLGDTEAFF. In nucleotides, the CDR3 is TGTGCCAGCAGTTCCTTAGGGGACACTGAAGCTTTCTTT.

This sequence joins TRBV4-2 and TRBJ2-1; maybe TRBD2 (6 bases). The CDR3 contains 14 residues. V lost 1 base to trimming and J lost 7 bases, with 11 bases between them. Germline V CDR1 and CDR2: LGHNA, YNFKEQ. The CDR3 region is CASSQGSSANEQFF. The CDR3 DNA is TGTGCCAGCAGCCAAGGTTCTAGCGCGAATGAGCAGTTCTTC.

This clone was observed a single time. V usage is TRBV19 and J usage is TRBJ1-2; TRBD1 is a possible D gene (6 bases). CDR1 LNHDA and CDR2 SQIVND come from the germline V gene (reference sequence). CDR3 length: 15 amino acids. V lost 7 bases to trimming and J lost 3 bases, with 18 bases between them. The CDR3 DNA sequence: TGTGCCAGTAATTACGGGGGCTGGCGTGACTATGGCTACACCTTC. Protein: CASNYGGWRDYGYTF.

V gene TRBV28 combines with J gene TRBJ2-7; D gene ambiguous. Germline CDR1 is MDHEN and CDR2 is SYDVKM. This CDR3 is built from 15 residues. Trimming stripped 6 bases from V and 2 bases from J, with 17 bases between. For the CDR3, the DNA is TGTGCCAGCAGGACGCAGGCAGCCAGAACCTACGAGCAGTACTTC. Translation: CASRTQAARTYEQYF.

The chain couples TRBV5-6 to TRBJ2-5; 7 bases are a match to TRBD1. Germline-derived CDR1 and CDR2 are SGHDT and YYEEEE. Unmatched junction bases numbered 9, after V lost 3 bases and J lost 4 bases. CDR3 length: 15 residues. The CDR3 region is CASSSGTAARETQYF. The CDR3 nucleotides read TGTGCCAGCAGCTCCGGGACAGCCGCAAGAGAGACCCAGTACTTC.

J is TRBJ2-3 and V is TRBV2; 12 nucleotides align to TRBD1. CDR1 and CDR2 (germline): SNHLY, FYNNEI. V shed 8 bases and J 6 bases; nucleotides not matched to a gene: 9. This CDR3 region has 15 residues. The CDR3 loop reads CASVGTGGSIDTQYF. The CDR3 coding sequence is TGTGCCAGCGTCGGGACAGGGGGCTCCATTGATACGCAGTATTTT. The complete variable domain, with remaining parts taken from reference TRBV2 and TRBJ2-3, reads EPEVTQTPSHQVTQMGQEVILRCVPISNHLYFYWYRQILGQKVEFLVSFYNNEISEKSEIFDDQFSVERPDGSNFTLKIRSTKLEDSAMYFCASVGTGGSIDTQYFGPGTRLTVL.

The chain couples TRBV2 to TRBJ1-3, with D uncertain. CDR1 is SNHLY, CDR2 FYNNEI, per germline. V was pared by 3 bases and J by 5 bases, with 11 bases between. The CDR3 runs to 14 residues. DNA of the CDR3: TGTGCCAGCAGTGAGATCACCCGACGAAACACCATATATTTT. Translated: CASSEITRRNTIYF.

V usage is TRBV28 and J usage is TRBJ1-1, with D perhaps matching TRBD1 (6 bases). The V end was cut by 7 bases, the J end by 8 bases, with 23 bases between. CDR3 length: 15 residues. CDR1 and CDR2 from the germline V gene are MDHEN and SYDVKM. This CDR3 is CASNTQGGLLREAFF. CDR3 bases: TGTGCCAGCAACACACAGGGAGGGCTGCTAAGAGAAGCTTTCTTT. Supplemented by reference TRBV28 and TRBJ1-1, the full variable domain reads DVKVTQSSRYLVKRTGEKVFLECVQDMDHENMFWYRQDPGLGLRLIYFSYDVKMKEKGDIPEGYSVSREKKERFSLILESASTNQTSMYLCASNTQGGLLREAFFGQGTRLTVV.

The genes are TRBV19 and TRBJ2-6; D remains unclear. Germline CDR1 is LNHDA and CDR2 is SQIVND (reference sequence). The CDR3 extends over 14 amino acids. Trimming pared 5 bases from V and 0 bases from J, leaving 5 bases between. The CDR3 DNA sequence: TGTGCCAGTAGTGTCAGCTCTGGGGCCAACGTCCTGACTTTC. Translating it yields CASSVSSGANVLTF.

V usage is TRBV10-3 and J usage is TRBJ2-1, with D unresolved. The germline V gene has CDR1 ENHRY and CDR2 SYGVKD. Trimming cost V 8 bases and J 0 bases, with 14 bases left between them. There are 15 residues in the CDR3. This CDR3 reads CAIGNPRSSYNEQFF. The CDR3 nucleotides are TGTGCCATCGGGAACCCCCGGAGCTCCTACAATGAGCAGTTCTTC.

CDR3 DNA sequence: TGTGCCTGGAGAGGTGACGGACGAAGGGCTTTCTTT. It specifies CAWRGDGRRAFF. The V call is TRBV30, the J call TRBJ1-1, with no clear D. This CDR3 has 12 amino acids. Germline CDR1 is GTSNPN and CDR2 is SVGIG (reference sequence). Deletions cut 3 bases from V and 11 bases from J, with 16 bases between.

The chain has TRBV10-3 and TRBJ2-5; 8 positions match TRBD2. The CDR3 is 13 amino acids. Trimming removed 8 bases from V and 4 bases from J; junction bases left unmatched: 6. CDR1 and CDR2 from the germline V gene are ENHRY and SYGVKD. The CDR3 spells CAIRTSSGETQYF. CDR3 nucleotides: TGTGCCATCCGGACTAGCTCTGGAGAGACCCAGTACTTC.

This sequence joins TRBV6-5 and TRBJ1-5; D is uncertain. Trimming cost V 10 bases and J 5 bases, with 15 bases left between them. The CDR3 is 13 amino acids. CDR1 and CDR2 from the germline V gene are MNHEY and SVGAGI. This CDR3 is CATPECAYQPQHF. In DNA form, the CDR3 reads TGTGCCACCCCCGAATGCGCCTATCAGCCCCAGCATTTT.

The chain couples TRBV11-2 to TRBJ2-1; D uncertain. Between the trimmed V and J ends, which lost 0 bases and 7 bases, there was a span of 10 bases. Germline values: CDR1 SGHAT, CDR2 FQNNGV. This CDR3 comprises 14 residues. CDR3 sequence: CASSLDLGENEQFF. The CDR3 nucleotides are TGTGCCAGCAGCTTAGATCTCGGCGAGAATGAGCAGTTCTTC.

V usage is TRBV6-5 and J usage is TRBJ2-7; 9 bases are shared with TRBD1. The ends lost 6 bases at V and 3 bases at J; junction bases unmatched: 6. Germline CDR1 is MNHEY and CDR2 is SVGAGI. The CDR3 sequence is 14 residues long. CDR3 amino acids: CASSRDRGNYEQYF. The CDR3 bases are TGTGCCAGCAGCCGCGACAGGGGGAACTACGAGCAGTACTTC.

This sequence joins TRBV2 and TRBJ2-4; D is uncertain. The V end was cut by 4 bases, the J end by 3 bases, with 7 bases between. Germline V lookup: CDR1 SNHLY, CDR2 FYNNEI. The CDR3 runs to 13 residues. The CDR3, as DNA: TGTGCCAGCAGTGCGCTGGGCAAAAACATTCAGTACTTC. Its translation is CASSALGKNIQYF. Full variable domain (missing parts from reference TRBV2 and TRBJ2-4): EPEVTQTPSHQVTQMGQEVILRCVPISNHLYFYWYRQILGQKVEFLVSFYNNEISEKSEIFDDQFSVERPDGSNFTLKIRSTKLEDSAMYFCASSALGKNIQYFGAGTRLSVL.

V gene TRBV24-1 combines with J gene TRBJ1-1, with TRBD1 as a possible D gene (5 bases). Trimming pared 7 bases from V and 5 bases from J, leaving 16 bases between. This CDR3 contains 14 residues. CDR1 and CDR2 (germline): KGHDR, SFDVKD. The CDR3 spells CATRGGRGSTEAFF. The CDR3, as DNA: TGTGCCACCAGGGGGGGACGAGGTAGTACTGAAGCTTTCTTT.

This chain joins TRBV2 and TRBJ2-2; D possibly corresponds to TRBD2 (8 bases). Between the trimmed V and J ends, which lost 6 bases and 3 bases, there was a span of 17 bases. The germline V gene encodes CDR1 SNHLY and CDR2 FYNNEI. The CDR3 has 16 residues. In DNA, the CDR3 is TGTGCCAGCAGCCTACAGGGGACTAGTTACACCGGGGAGCTGTTTTTT. It yields the protein CASSLQGTSYTGELFF.

The rearrangement uses TRBV6-5 and TRBJ1-4; D is uncertain. The V gene lost 6 bases and the J gene lost 3 bases, with 14 bases spanning the gap. The CDR3 length is 15 residues. CDR1 and CDR2 (germline): MNHEY, SVGAGI. Here the CDR3 DNA reads TGTGCCAGCAGCAAGGACGCAGATGCTAATGAAAAACTGTTTTTT. As protein: CASSKDADANEKLFF.

In this sample, this clone turned up a few times. The V and J genes are TRBV6-5 and TRBJ2-7, with D possibly TRBD1 on 6 matching bases. V was pared by 6 bases and J by 8 bases, with 17 bases between. This CDR3 is 13 amino acids long. The germline V gene has CDR1 MNHEY and CDR2 SVGAGI. Here the CDR3 reads CASSKSDRFKQYF. DNA of the CDR3: TGTGCCAGCAGCAAGTCCGACAGGTTTAAGCAGTACTTC.

The chain is built from TRBV6-1 and TRBJ1-2; tentative D call: TRBD1 (6 bases). The germline gives CDR1 MNHNS, CDR2 SASEGT. V lost 1 base to trimming and J lost 3 bases, with 6 bases between them. The CDR3 sequence is 13 residues long. The CDR3 nucleotides are TGTGCCAGCAGTGAAGGGGGGCACTATGGCTACACCTTC. It codes for CASSEGGHYGYTF.

This CDR3 is CAISEITGAGANVLTF. The CDR3 nucleotides read TGTGCCATCAGTGAGATTACCGGGGCTGGGGCCAACGTCCTGACTTTC. V gene TRBV10-3 combines with J gene TRBJ2-6, with TRBD2 as a possible D gene (5 bases). This CDR3 is 16 amino acids long. Trimming removed 2 bases at V and 2 bases at J, with 10 bases between. Germline assignment: CDR1 ENHRY and CDR2 SYGVKD.

The V call is TRBV12-3 or TRBV12-4, the J call TRBJ2-1; D is tentatively TRBD1 or TRBD2 (5 bases each). Trimming stripped 5 bases from V and 10 bases from J, with 12 bases between. This CDR3 is 12 amino acids long. CDR3 protein: CASSLGTREQFF. The CDR3 DNA reads TGTGCCAGCAGTCTTGGGACGAGGGAGCAGTTCTTC.